This T cell receptor beta chain was documented in a study of T cell clones after liver transplantation. Across the study: Post-transplant blood was tracked for graft-donor-reactive T cell clones identified in a pre-transplant mixed lymphocyte reaction.

Generated by immunoSEQ multiplex PCR, the TCRdb table keeps only in-frame clones and is missing some. The repertoire holds over 45,000 clones, with roughly 70% as singletons. CDR1 and CDR2 from the germline V gene are KGHSH and LQKENI. The germline V and J ends were trimmed by 0 bases and 6 bases, with 15 bases remaining between them. This CDR3 region has 16 residues. The chain has TRBV18 and TRBJ2-1; weak D call: TRBD1 (6 bases). The material sequenced was CD4+ T cells from blood, taken approximately 52 months after liver transplant. This clonotype was sampled from a human patient who received a liver transplant. The graft donor may account for some of the T cells. This chain's CDR3 is CASSPPAGAPSNEQFF. The CDR3 nucleotides read TGTGCCAGCTCACCACCGGCAGGGGCCCCAAGCAATGAGCAGTTCTTC.